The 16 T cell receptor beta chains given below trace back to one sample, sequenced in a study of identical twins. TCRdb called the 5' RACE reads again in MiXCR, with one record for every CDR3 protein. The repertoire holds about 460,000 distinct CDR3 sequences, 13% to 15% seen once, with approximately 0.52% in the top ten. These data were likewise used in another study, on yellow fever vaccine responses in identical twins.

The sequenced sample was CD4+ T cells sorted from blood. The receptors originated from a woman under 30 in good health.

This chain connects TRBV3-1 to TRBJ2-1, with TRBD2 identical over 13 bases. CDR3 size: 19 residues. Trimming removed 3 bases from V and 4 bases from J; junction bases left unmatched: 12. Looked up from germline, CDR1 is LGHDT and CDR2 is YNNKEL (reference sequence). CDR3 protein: CASSQRTSGRPGPYNEQFF. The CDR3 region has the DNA TGTGCCAGCAGCCAGAGGACTAGCGGGAGACCCGGCCCATACAATGAGCAGTTCTTC.

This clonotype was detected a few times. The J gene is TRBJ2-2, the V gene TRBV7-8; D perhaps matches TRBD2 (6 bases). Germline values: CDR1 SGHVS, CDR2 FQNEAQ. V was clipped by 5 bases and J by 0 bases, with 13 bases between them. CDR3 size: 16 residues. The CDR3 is CASSPGDWTNTGELFF. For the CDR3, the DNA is TGTGCCAGCAGCCCGGGGGACTGGACGAACACCGGGGAGCTGTTTTTT.

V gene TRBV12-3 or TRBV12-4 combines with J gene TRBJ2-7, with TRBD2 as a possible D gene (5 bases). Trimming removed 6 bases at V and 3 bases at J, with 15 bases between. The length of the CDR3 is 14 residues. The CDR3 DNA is TGTGCCAGCAGCGCCAATTTCCGGGGCTACGAGCAGTACTTC. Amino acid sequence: CASSANFRGYEQYF.

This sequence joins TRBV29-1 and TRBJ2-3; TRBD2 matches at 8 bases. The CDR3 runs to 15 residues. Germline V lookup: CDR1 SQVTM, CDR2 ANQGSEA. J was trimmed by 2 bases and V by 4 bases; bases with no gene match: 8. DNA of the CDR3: TGCAGCGTTGTGCCCAGCGGGGGCCCCACAGATACGCAGTATTTT. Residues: CSVVPSGGPTDTQYF.

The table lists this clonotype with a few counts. The CDR3 is CASSYRYLDRTKETQYF. The CDR3, as DNA: TGTGCCAGCAGCTACCGCTACTTGGACAGAACGAAAGAGACCCAGTACTTC. The chain is built from TRBV6-2 or TRBV6-3 and TRBJ2-5; D is possibly TRBD1 (6 bases). The V end was cut by 6 bases, the J end by 3 bases, with 23 bases between. The CDR3 loop spans 17 amino acids. From germline, CDR1 is MNHEY and CDR2 SVGEGT.

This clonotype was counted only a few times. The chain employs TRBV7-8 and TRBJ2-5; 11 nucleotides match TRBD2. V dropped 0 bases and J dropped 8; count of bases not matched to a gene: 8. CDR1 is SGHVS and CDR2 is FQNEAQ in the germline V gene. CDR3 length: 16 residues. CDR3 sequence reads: CASSLAPLAGGGTQYF. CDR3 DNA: TGTGCCAGCAGCTTAGCGCCCCTAGCGGGGGGTGGTACCCAGTACTTC.

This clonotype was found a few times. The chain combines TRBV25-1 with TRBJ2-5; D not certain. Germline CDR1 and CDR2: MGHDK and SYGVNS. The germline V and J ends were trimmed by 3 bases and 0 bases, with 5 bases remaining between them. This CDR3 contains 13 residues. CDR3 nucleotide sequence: TGTGCCAGCAGTGACTTTAACCAAGAGACCCAGTACTTC. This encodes CASSDFNQETQYF.

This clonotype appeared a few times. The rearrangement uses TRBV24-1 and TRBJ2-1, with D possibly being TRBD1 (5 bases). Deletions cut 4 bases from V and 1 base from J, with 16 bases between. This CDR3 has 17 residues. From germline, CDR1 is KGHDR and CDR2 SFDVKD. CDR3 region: CATSDRPRKGSYNEQFF. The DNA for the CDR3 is TGTGCCACCAGTGACCGCCCCCGGAAGGGGTCCTACAATGAGCAGTTCTTC.

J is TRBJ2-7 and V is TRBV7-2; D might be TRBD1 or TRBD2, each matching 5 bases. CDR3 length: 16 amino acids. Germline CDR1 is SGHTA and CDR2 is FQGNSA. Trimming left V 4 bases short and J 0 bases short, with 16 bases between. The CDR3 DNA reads TGTGCCAGCAGCTCAGGTCGAGGGGCTTACTCCTACGAGCAGTACTTC. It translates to CASSSGRGAYSYEQYF. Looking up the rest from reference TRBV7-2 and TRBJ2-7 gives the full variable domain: GAGVSQSPSNKVTEKGKDVELRCDPISGHTALYWYRQSLGQGLEFLIYFQGNSAPDKSGLPSDRFSAERTGGSVSTLTIQRTQQEDSAVYLCASSSGRGAYSYEQYFGPGTRLTVT.

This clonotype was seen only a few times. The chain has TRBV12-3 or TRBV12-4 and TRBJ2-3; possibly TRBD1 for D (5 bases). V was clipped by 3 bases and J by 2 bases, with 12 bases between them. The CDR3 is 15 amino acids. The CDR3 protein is CASSFPQGVTDTQYF. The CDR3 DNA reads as TGTGCCAGCAGTTTCCCCCAGGGCGTCACAGATACGCAGTATTTT.

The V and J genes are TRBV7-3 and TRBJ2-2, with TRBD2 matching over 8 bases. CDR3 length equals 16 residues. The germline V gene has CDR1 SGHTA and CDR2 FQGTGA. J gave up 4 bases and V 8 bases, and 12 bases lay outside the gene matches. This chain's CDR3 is CASRAAGGPGTGELFF. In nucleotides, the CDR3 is TGTGCCAGCCGGGCGGCGGGGGGCCCGGGCACCGGGGAGCTGTTTTTT.

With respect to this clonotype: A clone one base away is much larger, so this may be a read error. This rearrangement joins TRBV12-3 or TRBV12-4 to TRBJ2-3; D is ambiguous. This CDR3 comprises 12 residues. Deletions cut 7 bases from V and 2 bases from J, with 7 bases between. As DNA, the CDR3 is TGTGCCAGCACCCTTAACACAGATACGCAGTATTTT. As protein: CASTLNTDTQYF.

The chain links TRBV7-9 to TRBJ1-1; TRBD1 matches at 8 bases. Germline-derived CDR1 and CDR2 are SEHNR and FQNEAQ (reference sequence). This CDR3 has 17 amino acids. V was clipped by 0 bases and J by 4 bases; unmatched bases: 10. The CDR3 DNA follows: TGTGCCAGCAGCTTAGCCAAGGGACAGGATGGGAGCACTGAAGCTTTCTTT. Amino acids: CASSLAKGQDGSTEAFF.

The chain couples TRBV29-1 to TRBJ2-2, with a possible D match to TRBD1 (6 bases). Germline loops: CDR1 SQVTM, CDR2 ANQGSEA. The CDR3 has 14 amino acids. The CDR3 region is CIIKKTGLTGELFF. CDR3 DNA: TGCATCATCAAGAAAACAGGGTTGACCGGGGAGCTGTTTTTT.

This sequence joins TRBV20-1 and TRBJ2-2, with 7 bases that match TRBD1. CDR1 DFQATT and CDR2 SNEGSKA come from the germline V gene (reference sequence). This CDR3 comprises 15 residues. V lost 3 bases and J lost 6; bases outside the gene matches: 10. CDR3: CSARTGNSLAGELFF. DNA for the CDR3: TGCAGTGCTAGGACAGGGAACTCCCTGGCCGGGGAGCTGTTTTTT.

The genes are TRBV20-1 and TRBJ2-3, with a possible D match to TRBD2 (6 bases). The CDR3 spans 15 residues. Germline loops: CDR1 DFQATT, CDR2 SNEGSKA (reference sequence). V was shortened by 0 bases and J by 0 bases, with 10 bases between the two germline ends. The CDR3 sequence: CSAREGGTSTDTQYF. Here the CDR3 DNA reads TGCAGTGCTAGAGAGGGCGGGACTAGCACAGATACGCAGTATTTT.